This T cell receptor beta chain is from a study of shared clonotypes between healthy human individuals. The wider study: Serving as donors were two women and three men, whose ages spanned 18 to 49. Findings of the study overall: Inspection by rarefaction showed sorted-subset sequencing to be incomplete despite large depth.

Replicate PCRs for sorted subsets used about 200 ng DNA; this equaled tens of thousands of T cell genomes. Data came from immunoSEQ multiplex PCR; TCRdb stores just in-frame clones and leaves some out. This sample has around 2.5 million clones; 80% to 95% occur once, and the top ten carry about 0.34%. On this clone: Its cognate antigen is unknown.

Recent acute infections and vaccinations were absent in the healthy HIV-negative adult donors. Sequenced sample: naive CD4+ T cells from PBMCs. The subset: CD45RA+ positively selected. The source of this sequence is a man between 18 and 29 years old in good health. Some clones in this sample may be carry-over from other donors' samples.

CDR3 loop: CASSLGVRLRWDQETQYF. CDR3 nucleotide sequence: TGTGCCAGCAGCTTAGGGGTTAGATTGCGGTGGGACCAAGAGACCCAGTACTTC. The chain links TRBV7-9 to TRBJ2-5; unclear D gene. CDR1 is SEHNR and CDR2 is FQNEAQ in the germline V gene (reference sequence). The CDR3 extends over 18 amino acids. V lost 1 base to trimming and J lost 0 bases, with 18 bases between them.